The T cell receptor beta chain under discussion was sequenced for a study of T cells in Graves' hyperthyroidism and ophthalmopathy. Amplified regions were TCR beta CDR3 sequences from RNA transcripts. Initially, a first-round RT-PCR of the TCR CDR3 employed the HTBI primer set. Via MiXCR, TCRdb re-called the multiplex PCR reads, giving one row per CDR3 protein. The table lists about 250,000 distinct CDR3 sequences, roughly 22% of them singletons. The TCR originated in a man aged 25-40 years with Graves' ophthalmopathy. The sequencing input was blood.

The DNA of the CDR3 is TGTGCCAGCAGCCAGGTGCAGGGAGCTAATGAAAAACTGTTTTTT. It translates to CASSQVQGANEKLFF. V is TRBV14 and J is TRBJ1-4, with D possibly TRBD1 on 5 matching bases. CDR3 length equals 15 residues. V lost 3 bases, J lost 3 bases, and 11 bases lay in between. Germline-derived CDR1 and CDR2 are SGHDN and FVKESK.